The sequence of this TCR beta chain was determined in a study of human T cells and chemical hapten exposure. Study-level findings and limits: TCRs above 1 in 1000 frequency stayed constant with DPC sensitization.

The library tagged individual cDNA molecules with unique molecular identifiers. MiXCR was run by TCRdb on the RACE reads, yielding one entry per CDR3 protein. The sample records about 84,000 distinct CDR3 sequences, under 11% being singletons. Concerning this clonotype: Antigen unknown.

Deletions cut 0 bases from V and 3 bases from J, with 12 bases between. CDR1 and CDR2 from the germline V gene are ENHRY and SYGVKD. The CDR3 consists of 16 residues. The time point was: patch test 2, 6 weeks after DPC sensitization. The treatment here: therapeutic diphenylcyclopropenone sensitization with weekly scalp DPC. Patch tests were applied only after blood draws. The sequences come from whole blood, collected in connection with sensitization to the hapten diphenylcyclopropenone (DPC). The chain is built from TRBV10-3 and TRBJ1-3; no clear D gene. The source of this sequence is a woman between 45 and 65 years old with alopecia areata. Some clones in this sample may be carry-over from other donors' samples. As DNA, the CDR3 is TGTGCCATCAGTGAGTCTGTTGGGCAGTATGGAAACACCATATATTTT. It yields the protein CAISESVGQYGNTIYF.